This T cell receptor (beta chain) was recorded in a study of blood T cell repertoires in COVID-19. Overall study: The samples span acute and convalescent COVID-19 from the United States, Italy and Spain. T cells, B-cell-depleted T cells, or PBMCs supplied cDNA or gDNA.

Under the authors' procedure: Reference gene primer amplification yielded estimated nucleated cell counts. Profiled with immunoSEQ multiplex PCR; TCRdb holds only in-frame clones, not every one. That table furnishes V, J and clone size, whereas the DNA furnished D and trimming. Of roughly 100,000 clones in the sample, approximately 85% were seen once. The CDR3 extends over 14 amino acids. Germline lookup yields CDR1 SGHVS and CDR2 FNYEAQ. V shed 3 bases and J 5 bases; nucleotides not matched to a gene: 5. In this sample, this clone turned up a few times. The chain employs TRBV7-6 and TRBJ1-1; 8 bases are a match to TRBD1. The origin of this receptor is a man aged 50-60 years with acute or convalescent COVID-19. Sequencing used peripheral blood. This CDR3 reads CASSLTGEGTEAFF. DNA for the CDR3: TGTGCCAGCAGCTTGACAGGGGAGGGGACTGAAGCTTTCTTT.